The 30 T cell receptor beta chains presented below share a single source sample, sequenced in a study of T cell repertoires in cytomegalovirus infection. TCRdb reanalysed the reads using MiXCR and keeps one entry per CDR3 protein. The table records 300,000 or so distinct CDR3 sequences, roughly 25% of them present only once. Sample: PBMCs. These receptors were collected from a human donor in good health (CMV status not recorded). Some clones in this sample may be carry-over from other donors' samples.

The chain recombines TRBV19 with TRBJ2-7; D unclear. Germline V gene lookup returns CDR1 LNHDA and CDR2 SQIVND (reference sequence). This CDR3 is 14 amino acids long. V gave up 1 base and J gave up 3 bases, with 10 bases separating them. CDR3 region: CASSIVHRNYEQYF. CDR3 nucleotide sequence: TGTGCCAGTAGTATAGTTCACAGAAACTACGAGCAGTACTTC.

The sample holds a few counts of this clonotype. This chain connects TRBV7-2 to TRBJ2-7; 9 positions agree with TRBD2. Trimming cost V 5 bases and J 2 bases; bases outside gene matches: 4. This CDR3 has 14 amino acids. Germline assignment: CDR1 SGHTA and CDR2 FQGNSA. The CDR3 coding sequence is TGTGCCAGCAGCCCTAGCGGGAACACCTACGAGCAGTACTTC. It is translated as CASSPSGNTYEQYF.

Ten or more counts support this clonotype. V usage is TRBV7-2 and J usage is TRBJ2-1, with D perhaps TRBD1 or TRBD2 (5 bases each). This CDR3 has 15 residues. Germline CDR1 and CDR2: SGHTA and FQGNSA. The ends were cut back, 0 bases at V and 7 bases at J, with 13 bases in the middle. The CDR3 protein is CASSLAGTAGNEQFF. The CDR3 DNA reads as TGTGCCAGCAGCTTAGCGGGGACGGCAGGGAATGAGCAGTTCTTC.

This clonotype was seen only a few times. This chain joins TRBV28 and TRBJ2-1; 7 bases are shared with TRBD2. V shed 6 bases and J 9 bases; nucleotides not matched to a gene: 11. CDR3 size: 14 residues. The germline V gene has CDR1 MDHEN and CDR2 SYDVKM. The chain's CDR3 is CASRTTARESEQFF. CDR3 DNA sequence: TGTGCCAGCAGGACGACTGCGCGGGAGAGTGAGCAGTTCTTC.

The J gene is TRBJ2-3, the V gene TRBV20-1, with TRBD2 matching over 11 bases. With 3 bases clipped from V and 2 bases from J, the junction kept 4 bases outside the gene matches. Germline CDR1 DFQATT, CDR2 SNEGSKA (reference sequence). The CDR3 has 15 amino acids. CDR3 DNA: TGCAGTGCTAGCGGGACTAGCGGAAACACAGATACGCAGTATTTT. Its protein product is CSASGTSGNTDTQYF.

The DNA for the CDR3 is TGCGCCAGCAGCTTGGACGGGAACCCAACAGATACGCAGTATTTT. This encodes CASSLDGNPTDTQYF. The chain is built from TRBV5-1 and TRBJ2-3; a possible D gene is TRBD2 (5 bases). The length of the CDR3 is 15 residues. Germline-derived CDR1 and CDR2 are SGHRS and YFSETQ. V lost 0 bases and J 3 bases, leaving 11 bases between the germline ends.

The rearrangement links TRBV24-1 to TRBJ2-2, with no clear D. V was trimmed by 6 bases and J by 8 bases, leaving 3 bases between them. The V gene's germline CDR1 is KGHDR and CDR2 SFDVKD. CDR3 length: 10 residues. The CDR3 coding sequence is TGTGCCACCAGTCAGGGGGAGCTGTTTTTT. It codes for CATSQGELFF.

The V call is TRBV6-5, the J call TRBJ1-4; a possible D gene is TRBD1 (5 bases). The CDR3 covers 13 residues. Trimming left V 0 bases short and J 8 bases short, with 7 bases between. CDR1 MNHEY and CDR2 SVGAGI come from the germline V gene. The CDR3 is CASSYSEGEKLFF. CDR3 sequence (DNA): TGTGCCAGCAGTTACTCGGAGGGGGAAAAACTGTTTTTT.

This clonotype occurred many times. The V gene is TRBV28, the J gene TRBJ2-1, with D maybe TRBD2 (6 bases). This CDR3 is built from 14 residues. Trimming shortened V by 10 bases and J by 5 bases, and 18 bases separated the two germline ends. Germline V gene data show CDR1 as MDHEN and CDR2 as SYDVKM. DNA for the CDR3: TGTGCCACCCAATCCCTAGCGATAAACAATGAGCAGTTCTTC. This sequence encodes CATQSLAINNEQFF. Together with reference TRBV28 and TRBJ2-1, the CDR3 gives the full variable domain: DVKVTQSSRYLVKRTGEKVFLECVQDMDHENMFWYRQDPGLGLRLIYFSYDVKMKEKGDIPEGYSVSREKKERFSLILESASTNQTSMYLCATQSLAINNEQFFGPGTRLTVL.

This clonotype was seen only a few times. V gene TRBV29-1 combines with J gene TRBJ1-1, with D uncertain. CDR3 length equals 13 residues. Germline V CDR1 and CDR2: SQVTM, ANQGSEA. V gave up 6 bases and J gave up 0 bases, with 11 bases separating them. The CDR3 here is CSVTSQMNTEAFF. The CDR3 region has the DNA TGCAGCGTCACTTCCCAGATGAACACTGAAGCTTTCTTT.

Many counts were recorded for this clonotype. V is TRBV7-2 and J is TRBJ1-6, with TRBD1 identical over 8 bases. This CDR3 has 15 residues. CDR1 and CDR2 from the germline V gene are SGHTA and FQGNSA. V dropped 5 bases and J dropped 4; count of bases not matched to a gene: 4. The CDR3 is CASSPGTGYNSPLHF. The DNA of the CDR3 is TGTGCCAGCAGCCCCGGGACAGGATATAATTCACCCCTCCACTTT.

This clonotype was found many times. The chain uses TRBV7-2 and TRBJ1-5; D may be TRBD1 (5 bases). V was clipped by 5 bases and J by 6 bases, with 20 bases between them. CDR1 and CDR2 from the germline V gene are SGHTA and FQGNSA. This CDR3 is 16 amino acids long. The CDR3 coding sequence is TGTGCCAGCAGCCAGAGGGACCTAGGGGTACGTCAGCCCCAGCATTTT. This codes for CASSQRDLGVRQPQHF.

As to this clonotype: It may be a read error: a sequence one base away is much more abundant. The chain employs TRBV28 and TRBJ2-6; D perhaps matches TRBD1 (5 bases). The CDR3 runs 15 residues. CDR1 MDHEN and CDR2 SYDVKM come from the germline V gene. The CDR3 loop reads CASSLPGYGANILTF. The CDR3 DNA is TGTGCCAGCAGTTTGCCAGGGTATGGGGCCAACATCCTGACTTTC.

This clonotype was detected only a few times. This sequence joins TRBV12-3 or TRBV12-4 and TRBJ2-5; D remains ambiguous. The CDR3 extends over 12 amino acids. The V gene lost 4 bases and the J gene lost 2 bases, with 5 bases spanning the gap. The CDR3 DNA sequence: TGTGCCAGCAGTTGGGGACAAGAGACCCAGTACTTC. The encoded protein is CASSWGQETQYF.

This clonotype has a handful of counts. The rearrangement uses TRBV25-1 and TRBJ1-1; a weak D match, TRBD1 (5 bases). The germline V gene encodes CDR1 MGHDK and CDR2 SYGVNS. The CDR3 consists of 14 residues. Trimming removed 5 bases at V and 0 bases at J, with 10 bases between. The DNA for the CDR3 is TGTGCCAGCAGTAGGGACGAGGTGAACACTGAAGCTTTCTTT. It encodes CASSRDEVNTEAFF.

This clonotype has only a few counts. The chain recombines TRBV10-3 with TRBJ1-5, with TRBD1 as a possible D gene (5 bases). The V and J ends lost 3 bases and 4 bases respectively, with 13 bases between them. The CDR3 runs 15 residues. Germline V gene sequence: CDR1 ENHRY, CDR2 SYGVKD. CDR3 sequence: CAISERLTANQPQHF. For the CDR3, the DNA is TGTGCCATCAGTGAACGGTTGACAGCGAATCAGCCCCAGCATTTT.

The rearrangement uses TRBV28 and TRBJ2-3; TRBD1 agrees at 11 bases. From germline, CDR1 is MDHEN and CDR2 SYDVKM. The length of the CDR3 is 15 residues. With 6 bases clipped from V and 4 bases from J, the junction kept 6 bases outside the gene matches. The CDR3 nucleotides read TGTGCCAGCAGCAATCTGGGACAGGGGGCAGATACGCAGTATTTT. It translates to CASSNLGQGADTQYF.

The chain couples TRBV28 to TRBJ2-7, with no clear D. CDR1 and CDR2 from the germline V gene are MDHEN and SYDVKM. V was trimmed by 5 bases and J by 2 bases, leaving 13 bases between them. The CDR3 has 14 residues. CDR3 DNA sequence: TGTGCCAGCAGTACCTCAGTTGGAGCCTACGAGCAGTACTTC. Amino acids: CASSTSVGAYEQYF.

This clonotype has only a few counts. This chain links TRBV20-1 with TRBJ1-1, with D perhaps matching TRBD1 (5 bases). This CDR3 has 13 amino acids. Trimming removed 3 bases at V and 3 bases at J, with 11 bases between. Looked up from germline, CDR1 is DFQATT and CDR2 is SNEGSKA (reference sequence). The CDR3 is CSASSRVDTEAFF. CDR3 nucleotides: TGCAGTGCTAGTTCCAGGGTTGACACTGAAGCTTTCTTT.

J is TRBJ1-2 and V is TRBV7-6; 7 nucleotides match TRBD1. Trimming took 5 bases from V and 5 from J; bases not matched to a gene: 11. The CDR3 is 15 amino acids. The V gene's germline CDR1 is SGHVS and CDR2 FNYEAQ. The CDR3 DNA follows: TGTGCCAGCAGCATGTTTGGGACAGAACCTTATGGCTACACCTTC. This gives the protein CASSMFGTEPYGYTF.

The chain uses TRBV20-1 and TRBJ1-1; the D gene is possibly TRBD1 (5 bases). V was clipped by 0 bases and J by 3 bases, with 11 bases between them. Per the germline V gene, CDR1 is DFQATT and CDR2 is SNEGSKA (reference sequence). The CDR3 spans 14 residues. DNA of the CDR3: TGCAGTGCTAGAGATTATCGGGGGTACACTGAAGCTTTCTTT. It codes for CSARDYRGYTEAFF.

This clonotype was detected ten times or more. The chain combines TRBV7-6 with TRBJ2-2, with D tentatively TRBD1 (6 bases). Germline CDR1 reads SGHVS; CDR2 reads FNYEAQ. The CDR3 spans 16 residues. Deletions cut 1 base from V and 1 base from J, with 10 bases between. As DNA, the CDR3 is TGTGCCAGCAGCTTAGGGCAGGGGCGGAACACCGGGGAGCTGTTTTTT. This sequence encodes CASSLGQGRNTGELFF.

J is TRBJ1-5 and V is TRBV6-4, with D maybe TRBD1 (6 bases). V was pared by 9 bases and J by 0 bases, with 6 bases between. Per germline, CDR1 MRHNA and CDR2 SNTAGT. The CDR3 extends over 12 amino acids. The CDR3, as DNA: TGTGCCAGACAGGGTAGCAATCAGCCCCAGCATTTT. It yields the protein CARQGSNQPQHF.

The V and J genes are TRBV10-3 and TRBJ2-3; perhaps TRBD1 as D (5 bases). The germline CDR1 and CDR2 sequences are ENHRY and SYGVKD. V was clipped by 10 bases and J by 6 bases, with 20 bases between them. This CDR3 is 14 amino acids long. Written as DNA, the CDR3 is TGTGCCACAAACAGGACCCCTCCACCTGATACGCAGTATTTT. Translation: CATNRTPPPDTQYF.

The chain couples TRBV6-5 to TRBJ2-3; D perhaps matches TRBD2 (6 bases). Germline-derived CDR1 and CDR2 are MNHEY and SVGAGI. This CDR3 region has 16 residues. With 2 bases removed from V and 2 bases from J, the gap between germline ends came to 14 bases. The CDR3 loop reads CASSYVREGSTDTQYF. In nucleotides, the CDR3 is TGTGCCAGCAGTTACGTGCGGGAAGGCTCCACAGATACGCAGTATTTT.

This clonotype has just a few counts. The chain carries TRBV28 and TRBJ2-3, with D uncertain. The CDR3 totals 15 residues. The germline V gene has CDR1 MDHEN and CDR2 SYDVKM. V gave up 8 bases and J gave up 0 bases, with 15 bases separating them. CDR3: CASGPQESSTDTQYF. The CDR3 region has the DNA TGTGCCAGCGGACCCCAGGAATCTAGCACAGATACGCAGTATTTT.

In its sample, this clonotype was seen many times. The V and J genes are TRBV7-8 and TRBJ1-1; 7 bases agree with TRBD1. V was pared by 1 base and J by 1 base, with 3 bases of the junction left unmatched. CDR1 and CDR2 (germline): SGHVS, FQNEAQ. CDR3 length: 15 residues. In nucleotides, the CDR3 is TGTGCCAGCAGCTTAGGGGGACAGACGAACACTGAAGCTTTCTTT. Its protein is CASSLGGQTNTEAFF.

This clonotype showed up many times. The V call is TRBV6-6, the J call TRBJ2-2, with D unresolved. The CDR3 loop spans 13 amino acids. CDR1 and CDR2 from the germline V gene are MNHNY and SVGAGI (reference sequence). V was pared by 1 base and J by 5 bases, with 5 bases between. CDR3 residues: CASSYYTTGELFF. The CDR3 coding sequence is TGTGCCAGCAGTTACTACACTACCGGGGAGCTGTTTTTT.

V and J are TRBV7-4 and TRBJ2-7; weak D call: TRBD2 (6 bases). Per germline, CDR1 SGHVT and CDR2 SQSDAQ. V dropped 5 bases and J dropped 4 bases, with 9 bases sitting between them. There are 12 residues in the CDR3. This chain's CDR3 is CASSVRGYEQYF. The CDR3, as DNA: TGTGCCAGCAGCGTACGGGGGTACGAGCAGTACTTC. Filled out from reference TRBV7-4 and TRBJ2-7, the complete variable domain reads GAGVSQSPRYKVAKRGRDVALRCDSISGHVTLYWYRQTLGQGSEVLTYSQSDAQRDKSGRPSGRFSAERPERSVSTLKIQRTEQGDSAVYLCASSVRGYEQYFGPGTRLTVT.

J is TRBJ2-7 and V is TRBV18; 8 bases are a match to TRBD2. The CDR3 length is 16 residues. Germline CDR1 is KGHSH and CDR2 is LQKENI. Trimming took 0 bases from V and 4 from J; bases not matched to a gene: 8. The CDR3 DNA is TGTGCCAGCTCACCACCGGGTCGGGGGGGCCATTACGAGCAGTACTTC. It yields the protein CASSPPGRGGHYEQYF.